Listed here are 29 T cell receptor beta chains from one sample, sequenced in a study of identifying expanded T cells in peripheral blood (dated by TCRdb to about 2019). Receptor amplification or capture employed the immunoSEQ multiplex PCR assay. TCRdb retrieved this table from immuneACCESS and kept in-frame rearrangements only. Not all clones are present; in checked studies, unresolved V genes account for under half, and no reason is known for the remainder. The sample table records some 95,000 clones; approximately 86% of these occur just once. Of the sample, around 5.2% is held by the ten largest clones. What was sequenced was blood. These receptors all come from a person aged 18-69 years in good health.

The chain has TRBV7-2 and TRBJ1-6, with unresolved D. V was trimmed by 5 bases and J by 5 bases, leaving 4 bases between them. The CDR3 extends over 12 amino acids. The germline V gene encodes CDR1 SGHTA and CDR2 FQGNSA. The CDR3 loop reads CASSHHNSPLHF. In DNA, the CDR3 is TGTGCCAGCAGCCATCATAATTCACCCCTCCACTTT. Filled out from reference TRBV7-2 and TRBJ1-6, the complete variable domain reads GAGVSQSPSNKVTEKGKDVELRCDPISGHTALYWYRQSLGQGLEFLIYFQGNSAPDKSGLPSDRFSAERTGGSVSTLTIQRTQQEDSAVYLCASSHHNSPLHFGNGTRLTVT.

V usage is TRBV5-1 and J usage is TRBJ1-3; possibly TRBD1 for D (5 bases). The germline CDR1 and CDR2 sequences are SGHRS and YFSETQ. The CDR3 length is 12 residues. Trimming pared 6 bases from V and 10 bases from J, leaving 14 bases between. The CDR3 sequence: CASKGEGKTIYF. CDR3 sequence (DNA): TGCGCCAGCAAAGGGGAAGGGAAGACCATATATTTT.

This rearrangement joins TRBV27 to TRBJ1-2; D unclear. From germline, CDR1 is MNHEY and CDR2 SMNVEV (reference sequence). V was trimmed by 2 bases and J by 8 bases, leaving 12 bases between them. The CDR3 covers 13 residues. CDR3 bases: TGTGCCAGCAGTTTACGAGGCAGTTCCGGCTACACCTTC. As protein: CASSLRGSSGYTF.

The gene calls are TRBV19 and TRBJ1-1; D not certain. The CDR3 consists of 11 residues. V was clipped by 8 bases and J by 2 bases, with 6 bases between them. From germline, CDR1 is LNHDA and CDR2 SQIVND (reference sequence). CDR3 loop: CASLRNTEAFF. CDR3 nucleotide sequence: TGTGCCAGTTTGCGAAACACTGAAGCTTTCTTT.

V is TRBV7-9 and J is TRBJ2-3; D assignment may be TRBD1 or TRBD2 (5 bases each). V lost 4 bases and J lost 4, with 9 bases in between. This CDR3 spans 13 amino acids. CDR1 and CDR2 from the germline V gene are SEHNR and FQNEAQ (reference sequence). The CDR3 bases are TGTGCCAGCAGCTCCCCGGGGCCAGATACGCAGTATTTT. The encoded protein is CASSSPGPDTQYF.

The rearrangement links TRBV2 to TRBJ2-5, with D perhaps TRBD2 (7 bases). Trimming left V 0 bases short and J 2 bases short, with 13 bases between. The CDR3 spans 16 residues. CDR1 SNHLY and CDR2 FYNNEI come from the germline V gene. As DNA, the CDR3 is TGTGCCAGCAGTGAAGCGCGGGGGACACCACAAGAGACCCAGTACTTC. Translation: CASSEARGTPQETQYF.

V and J are TRBV6-1 and TRBJ2-7; D is uncertain. Trimming removed 3 bases at V and 4 bases at J, with 1 base between. The germline gives CDR1 MNHNS, CDR2 SASEGT. The CDR3 consists of 10 residues. This chain's CDR3 is CASSEYEQYF. The CDR3 bases are TGTGCCAGCAGTGAGTACGAGCAGTACTTC.

This clone has only a few counts. This chain joins TRBV5-1 and TRBJ2-7; the match to TRBD1 covers 10 bases. The ends lost 2 bases at V and 3 bases at J; junction bases unmatched: 8. CDR1 is SGHRS, CDR2 YFSETQ, per germline. This CDR3 is 16 amino acids long. DNA for the CDR3: TGCGCCAGCAGCTTTACTAAGACAGGGGGCCACTACGAGCAGTACTTC. Translation: CASSFTKTGGHYEQYF.

The CDR3 is CASSRGRSLGYTF. The CDR3 DNA reads as TGTGCCAGTAGTAGGGGGCGGAGCCTTGGCTACACCTTC. The rearrangement uses TRBV19 and TRBJ1-2; D might be TRBD1 (6 bases). Germline assignment: CDR1 LNHDA and CDR2 SQIVND (reference sequence). The CDR3 totals 13 residues. V gave up 4 bases and J gave up 7 bases, with 13 bases separating them.

In this sample, this clone turned up a few times. The V call is TRBV5-1, the J call TRBJ1-6; no definite D call. Trimming removed 0 bases from V and 2 bases from J, with 6 bases in between. Looked up from germline, CDR1 is SGHRS and CDR2 is YFSETQ. The CDR3 covers 15 residues. The CDR3 DNA is TGCGCCAGCAGCTTGGCGGGCCCCTATAATTCACCCCTCCACTTT. This codes for CASSLAGPYNSPLHF. Using reference TRBV5-1 and TRBJ1-6 for the parts outside the CDR3, the full variable domain is KAGVTQTPRYLIKTRGQQVTLSCSPISGHRSVSWYQQTPGQGLQFLFEYFSETQRNKGNFPGRFSGRQFSNSRSEMNVSTLELGDSALYLCASSLAGPYNSPLHFGNGTRLTVT.

The chain couples TRBV2 to TRBJ1-3; no definite D call. V gave up 2 bases and J gave up 4 bases, with 9 bases separating them. The CDR3 is 14 amino acids. Germline assignment: CDR1 SNHLY and CDR2 FYNNEI. CDR3 in amino acids: CASSELGQGNTIYF. CDR3 nucleotides: TGTGCCAGCAGTGAACTTGGTCAGGGAAACACCATATATTTT.

With regard to this clone: The sample carries other DNA sequences with the same CDR3. The rearrangement links TRBV5-1 to TRBJ2-2; 8 bases are shared with TRBD1. V lost 3 bases, J lost 5 bases, and 3 bases stayed unmatched. Germline V gene lookup returns CDR1 SGHRS and CDR2 YFSETQ. The CDR3 is made up of 14 amino acids. CDR3 in amino acids: CASSYGQGTGELFF. CDR3 bases: TGCGCCAGCAGCTACGGACAGGGTACCGGGGAGCTGTTTTTT.

This clone rates as medium-sized (0.01 to 0.1%). This chain connects TRBV7-2 to TRBJ1-2; 9 nucleotides align to TRBD1. CDR1 SGHTA and CDR2 FQGNSA come from the germline V gene. This CDR3 spans 15 amino acids. V gave up 7 bases and J gave up 7 bases; unmatched junction bases: 13. The CDR3 spells CASTLGDRAQGGYTF. CDR3 sequence (DNA): TGTGCCAGCACCCTAGGGGACAGGGCGCAGGGTGGCTACACCTTC.

The chain carries TRBV28 and TRBJ1-1, with 10 positions matching TRBD1. The CDR3 is 13 amino acids. Germline CDR1 and CDR2: MDHEN and SYDVKM. V dropped 6 bases and J dropped 8; count of bases not matched to a gene: 6. CDR3 loop: CASSQDRGLEAFF. DNA of the CDR3: TGTGCCAGCAGCCAAGACAGGGGGCTCGAAGCTTTCTTT.

The rearrangement links TRBV7-8 to TRBJ2-1; 10 bases are shared with TRBD2. Germline assignment: CDR1 SGHVS and CDR2 FQNEAQ. With V trimmed by 1 base and J by 7 bases, 7 bases remained unmatched. This CDR3 comprises 16 residues. The CDR3 sequence is CASSLDLAGEGNEQFF. In DNA, the CDR3 is TGTGCCAGCAGCTTAGACCTAGCGGGGGAAGGGAATGAGCAGTTCTTC. The variable domain in full, with the rest retrieved from reference TRBV7-8 and TRBJ2-1, is GAGVSQSPRYKVAKRGQDVALRCDPISGHVSLFWYQQALGQGPEFLTYFQNEAQLDKSGLPSDRFFAERPEGSVSTLKIQRTQQEDSAVYLCASSLDLAGEGNEQFFGPGTRLTVL.

This clone was found a few times. The chain combines TRBV5-4 with TRBJ2-5, with 8 positions matching TRBD1. The germline V gene has CDR1 SGHNT and CDR2 YYREEE (reference sequence). V lost 0 bases to trimming and J lost 4 bases; unmatched junction nucleotides: 2. There are 14 residues in the CDR3. CDR3 coding DNA: TGTGCCAGCAGCTTGGGGACAGGGAGAGAGACCCAGTACTTC. Translating it yields CASSLGTGRETQYF.

The rearrangement uses TRBV5-6 and TRBJ2-7; 8 bases are shared with TRBD2. V shed 6 bases, J shed 6 bases, and the junction held 2 bases outside the gene matches. The CDR3 has 11 residues. The germline CDR1 and CDR2 sequences are SGHDT and YYEEEE. CDR3 DNA sequence: TGTGCCAGCACCGCGGGGGGCGAGCAGTACTTC. This encodes CASTAGGEQYF.

This chain joins TRBV6-6 and TRBJ1-1, with D perhaps matching TRBD1 (5 bases). Germline V gene lookup returns CDR1 MNHNY and CDR2 SVGAGI (reference sequence). With 2 bases removed from V and 2 bases from J, the gap between germline ends came to 12 bases. The CDR3 is 15 residues long. The CDR3 loop reads CASSYGPGRNTEAFF. CDR3 sequence (DNA): TGTGCCAGCAGTTACGGGCCGGGGCGAAACACTGAAGCTTTCTTT.

The V call is TRBV6-5, the J call TRBJ1-2; TRBD1 might be the D (5 bases). Germline V gene sequence: CDR1 MNHEY, CDR2 SVGAGI. V shed 7 bases and J shed 9 bases, with 12 bases lying between them. This CDR3 contains 11 residues. CDR3 sequence reads: CASNHGGSYTF. DNA of the CDR3: TGTGCCAGCAACCACGGGGGAAGCTACACCTTC.

This clone has just one count. This chain joins TRBV15 and TRBJ2-3, with no clear D. Deletions cut 2 bases from V and 3 bases from J, with 9 bases between. Germline V gene sequence: CDR1 LNHNV, CDR2 YYDKDF (reference sequence). The CDR3 is 14 residues long. This chain's CDR3 is CATSRRLETDTQYF. CDR3 nucleotide sequence: TGTGCCACCAGCAGAAGACTGGAGACAGATACGCAGTATTTT.

This chain links TRBV5-6 with TRBJ2-3; TRBD1 might be the D (5 bases). The CDR3 extends over 13 amino acids. V was cut by 3 bases and J by 6 bases, with 11 bases left in between. Looked up from germline, CDR1 is SGHDT and CDR2 is YYEEEE. Here the CDR3 DNA reads TGTGCCAGCAGCTCAGGGTTTGTGGATACGCAGTATTTT. Translation: CASSSGFVDTQYF.

V and J are TRBV30 and TRBJ2-3, with 9 bases identical to TRBD2. The V segment lost 2 bases and the J segment 1 base; nucleotides outside the gene matches: 4. CDR1 GTSNPN and CDR2 SVGIG come from the germline V gene (reference sequence). The CDR3 is 15 residues long. CDR3 amino acids: CAWSHPSGGTDTQYF. In nucleotides, the CDR3 is TGTGCCTGGAGTCACCCTAGCGGGGGCACAGATACGCAGTATTTT. Based on the CDR3 plus reference TRBV30 and TRBJ2-3, the full variable domain is SQTIHQWPATLVQPVGSPLSLECTVEGTSNPNLYWYRQAAGRGLQLLFYSVGIGQISSEVPQNLSASRPQDRQFILSSKKLLLSDSGFYLCAWSHPSGGTDTQYFGPGTRLTVL.

V and J are TRBV5-6 and TRBJ2-7, with 7 nucleotides matching TRBD1. The V gene end was trimmed by 2 bases and the J gene end by 2 bases; junction bases not matched to a gene: 4. The V gene's germline CDR1 is SGHDT and CDR2 YYEEEE. The CDR3 has 14 amino acids. The CDR3 region has the DNA TGTGCCAGCAGCTTAGACAGGGACACCTACGAGCAGTACTTC. Translation gives CASSLDRDTYEQYF.

The chain is built from TRBV7-8 and TRBJ1-3, with TRBD1 as a possible D gene (5 bases). CDR3 length equals 16 residues. Per the germline V gene, CDR1 is SGHVS and CDR2 is FQNEAQ. Deletions cut 0 bases from V and 0 bases from J, with 9 bases between. The CDR3 reads CASSLAGRRSGNTIYF. In DNA, the CDR3 is TGTGCCAGCAGCTTAGCGGGACGCCGCTCTGGAAACACCATATATTTT.

The rearrangement links TRBV4-1 to TRBJ1-1; 8 nucleotides align to TRBD1. CDR1 MGHRA and CDR2 YSYEKL come from the germline V gene. There are 14 residues in the CDR3. Trimming at V came to 4 bases and at J to 0 bases, leaving 1 base not matched to a gene. The CDR3 sequence: CASSPQGVNTEAFF. The CDR3 DNA is TGCGCCAGCAGCCCACAGGGGGTGAACACTGAAGCTTTCTTT.

The gene calls are TRBV10-3 and TRBJ1-1, with TRBD1 identical over 10 bases. The CDR3 extends over 13 amino acids. Germline V gene sequence: CDR1 ENHRY, CDR2 SYGVKD. V gave up 11 bases and J gave up 5 bases; unmatched junction bases: 8. Here the CDR3 reads CAADRGQGTEAFF. The DNA of the CDR3 is TGTGCCGCAGACAGGGGGCAGGGGACTGAAGCTTTCTTT.

V is TRBV6-1 and J is TRBJ1-4, with D tentatively TRBD1 (6 bases). Deletions cut 3 bases from V and 8 bases from J, with 10 bases between. Germline V CDR1 and CDR2: MNHNS, SASEGT. This CDR3 contains 13 residues. CDR3 amino acids: CASSEGGAEKLFF. Here the CDR3 DNA reads TGTGCCAGCAGTGAGGGGGGCGCAGAAAAACTGTTTTTT.

The J gene is TRBJ2-7, the V gene TRBV30, with D unclear. Germline V gene data show CDR1 as GTSNPN and CDR2 as SVGIG (reference sequence). This CDR3 has 13 residues. The germline V and J ends were trimmed by 2 bases and 0 bases, with 8 bases remaining between them. CDR3 nucleotide sequence: TGTGCCTGGAGTCGGCTAGTCTCCTACGAGCAGTACTTC. This encodes CAWSRLVSYEQYF.

V and J are TRBV30 and TRBJ2-3; TRBD2 aligns across 13 bases. The trim removed 8 bases at V and 6 bases at J, leaving 8 bases unmatched. The CDR3 has 14 residues. Germline V gene data show CDR1 as GTSNPN and CDR2 as SVGIG (reference sequence). CDR3 bases: TGTGCCAAACTAGCGGGGGGGCTTAGGGATACGCAGTATTTT. It codes for CAKLAGGLRDTQYF.